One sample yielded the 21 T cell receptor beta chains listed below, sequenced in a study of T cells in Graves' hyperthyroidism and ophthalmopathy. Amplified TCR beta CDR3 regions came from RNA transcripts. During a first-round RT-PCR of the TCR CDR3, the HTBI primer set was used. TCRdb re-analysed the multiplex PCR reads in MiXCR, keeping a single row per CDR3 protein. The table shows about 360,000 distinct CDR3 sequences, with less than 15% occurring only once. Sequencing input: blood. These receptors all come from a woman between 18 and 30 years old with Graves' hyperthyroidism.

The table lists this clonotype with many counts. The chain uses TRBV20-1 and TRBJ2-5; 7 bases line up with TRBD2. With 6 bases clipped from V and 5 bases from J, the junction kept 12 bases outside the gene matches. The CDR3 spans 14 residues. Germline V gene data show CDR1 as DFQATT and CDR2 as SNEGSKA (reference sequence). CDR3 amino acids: CSASFGGSTETQYF. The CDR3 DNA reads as TGCAGTGCCTCCTTCGGGGGGTCAACGGAGACCCAGTACTTC.

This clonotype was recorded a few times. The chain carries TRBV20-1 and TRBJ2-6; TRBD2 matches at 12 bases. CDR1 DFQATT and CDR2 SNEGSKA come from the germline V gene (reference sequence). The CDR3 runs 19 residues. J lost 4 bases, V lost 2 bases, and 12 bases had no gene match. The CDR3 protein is CSARLRVPGLAGGANVLTF. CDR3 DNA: TGCAGTGCTAGACTTCGCGTCCCGGGACTAGCGGGCGGGGCCAACGTCCTGACTTTC.

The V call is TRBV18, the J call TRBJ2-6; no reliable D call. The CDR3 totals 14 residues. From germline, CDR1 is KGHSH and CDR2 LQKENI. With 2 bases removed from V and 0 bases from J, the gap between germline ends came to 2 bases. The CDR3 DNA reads TGTGCCAGCTCACCAAACTCTGGGGCCAACGTCCTGACTTTC. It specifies CASSPNSGANVLTF.

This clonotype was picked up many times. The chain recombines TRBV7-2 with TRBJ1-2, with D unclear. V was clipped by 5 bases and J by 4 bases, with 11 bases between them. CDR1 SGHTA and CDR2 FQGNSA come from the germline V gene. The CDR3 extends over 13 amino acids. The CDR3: CASSPASSYGYTF. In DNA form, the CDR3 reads TGTGCCAGCAGCCCGGCCAGTAGCTATGGCTACACCTTC.

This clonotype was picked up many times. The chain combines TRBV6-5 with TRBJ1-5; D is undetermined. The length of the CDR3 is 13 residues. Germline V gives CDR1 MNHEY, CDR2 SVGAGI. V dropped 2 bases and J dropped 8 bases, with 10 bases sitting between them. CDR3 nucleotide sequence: TGTGCCAGCAGTTACACCTCTGGCAAGCCCCAGCATTTT. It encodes CASSYTSGKPQHF.

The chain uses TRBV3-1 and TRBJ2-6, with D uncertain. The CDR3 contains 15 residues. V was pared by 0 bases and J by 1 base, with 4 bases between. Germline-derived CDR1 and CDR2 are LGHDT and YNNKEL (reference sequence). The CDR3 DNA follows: TGTGCCAGCAGCCAAGACTCATCTGGGGCCAACGTCCTGACTTTC. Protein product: CASSQDSSGANVLTF.

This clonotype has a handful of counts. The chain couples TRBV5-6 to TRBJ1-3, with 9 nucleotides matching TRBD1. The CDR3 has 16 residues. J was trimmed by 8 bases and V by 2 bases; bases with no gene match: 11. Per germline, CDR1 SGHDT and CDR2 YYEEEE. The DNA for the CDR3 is TGTGCCAGCAGCTTATATTGGGACAGGGCGTTCTACACCATATATTTT. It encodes CASSLYWDRAFYTIYF. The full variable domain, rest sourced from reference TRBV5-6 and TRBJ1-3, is DAGVTQSPTHLIKTRGQQVTLRCSPKSGHDTVSWYQQALGQGPQFIFQYYEEEERQRGNFPDRFSGHQFPNYSSELNVNALLLGDSALYLCASSLYWDRAFYTIYFGEGSWLTVV.

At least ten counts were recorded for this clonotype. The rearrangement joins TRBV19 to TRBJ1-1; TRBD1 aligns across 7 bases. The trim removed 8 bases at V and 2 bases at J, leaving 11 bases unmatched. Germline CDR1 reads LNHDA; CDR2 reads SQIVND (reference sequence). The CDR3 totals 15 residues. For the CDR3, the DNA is TGTGCCAGTCAAAACGGACAGGCAGATAACACTGAAGCTTTCTTT. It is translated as CASQNGQADNTEAFF.

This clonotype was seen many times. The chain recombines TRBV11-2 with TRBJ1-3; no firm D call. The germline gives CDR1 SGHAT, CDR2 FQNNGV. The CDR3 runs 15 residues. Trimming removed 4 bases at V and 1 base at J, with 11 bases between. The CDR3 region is CASSSLRNSGNTIYF. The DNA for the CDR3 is TGTGCCAGCAGCTCCTTACGGAATTCTGGAAACACCATATATTTT. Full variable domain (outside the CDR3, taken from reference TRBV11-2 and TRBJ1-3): EAGVAQSPRYKIIEKRQSVAFWCNPISGHATLYWYQQILGQGPKLLIQFQNNGVVDDSQLPKDRFSAERLKGVDSTLKIQPAKLEDSAVYLCASSSLRNSGNTIYFGEGSWLTVV.

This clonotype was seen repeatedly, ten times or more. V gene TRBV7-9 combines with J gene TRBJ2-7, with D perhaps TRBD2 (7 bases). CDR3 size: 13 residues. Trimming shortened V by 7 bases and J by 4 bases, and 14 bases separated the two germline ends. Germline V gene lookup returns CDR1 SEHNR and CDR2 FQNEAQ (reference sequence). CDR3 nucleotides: TGTGCCAGCAACAGGGCGGGAGTTTACGAGCAGTACTTC. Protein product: CASNRAGVYEQYF.

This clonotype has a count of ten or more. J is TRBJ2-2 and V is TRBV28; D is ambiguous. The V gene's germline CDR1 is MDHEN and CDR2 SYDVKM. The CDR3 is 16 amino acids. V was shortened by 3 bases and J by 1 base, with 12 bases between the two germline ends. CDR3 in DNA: TGTGCCAGCAGTTTGGATCCGACCCTGAACACCGGGGAGCTGTTTTTT. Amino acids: CASSLDPTLNTGELFF.

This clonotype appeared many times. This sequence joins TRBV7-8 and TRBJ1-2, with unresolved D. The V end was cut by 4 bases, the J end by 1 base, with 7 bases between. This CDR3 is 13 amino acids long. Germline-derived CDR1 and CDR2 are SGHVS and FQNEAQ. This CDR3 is CASSSRINYGYTF. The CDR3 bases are TGTGCCAGCAGCTCCAGGATTAACTATGGCTACACCTTC.

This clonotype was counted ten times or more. CDR3: CASSYTASGSSEQYF. CDR3 nucleotides: TGTGCCAGCAGTTATACGGCTAGCGGGAGTAGTGAGCAGTACTTC. The V call is TRBV6-2 or TRBV6-3, the J call TRBJ2-7; the match to TRBD2 covers 10 bases. After removal of 3 bases from V and 7 bases from J, the junction contained 9 bases not matched to a gene. The CDR3 length is 15 residues. CDR1 is MNHEY, CDR2 SVGEGT, per germline.

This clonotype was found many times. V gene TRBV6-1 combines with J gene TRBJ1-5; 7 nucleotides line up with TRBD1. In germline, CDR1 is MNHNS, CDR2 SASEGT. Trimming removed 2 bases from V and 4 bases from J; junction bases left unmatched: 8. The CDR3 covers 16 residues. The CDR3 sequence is CASSEFLGQTNQPQHF. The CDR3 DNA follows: TGTGCCAGCAGTGAATTCTTGGGACAGACTAATCAGCCCCAGCATTTT.

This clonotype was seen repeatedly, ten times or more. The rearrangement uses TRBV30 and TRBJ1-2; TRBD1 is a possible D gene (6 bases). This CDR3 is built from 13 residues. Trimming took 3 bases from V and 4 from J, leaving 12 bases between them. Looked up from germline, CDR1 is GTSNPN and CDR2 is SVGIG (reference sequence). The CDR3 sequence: CAWRGAGFYGYTF. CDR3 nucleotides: TGTGCCTGGAGGGGGGCGGGTTTCTATGGCTACACCTTC.

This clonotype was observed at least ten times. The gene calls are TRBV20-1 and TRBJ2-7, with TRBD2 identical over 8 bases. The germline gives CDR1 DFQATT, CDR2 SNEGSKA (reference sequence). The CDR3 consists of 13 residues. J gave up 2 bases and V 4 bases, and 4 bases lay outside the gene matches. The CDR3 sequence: CSATSGRAYEQYF. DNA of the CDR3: TGCAGTGCTACAAGCGGGAGAGCCTACGAGCAGTACTTC.

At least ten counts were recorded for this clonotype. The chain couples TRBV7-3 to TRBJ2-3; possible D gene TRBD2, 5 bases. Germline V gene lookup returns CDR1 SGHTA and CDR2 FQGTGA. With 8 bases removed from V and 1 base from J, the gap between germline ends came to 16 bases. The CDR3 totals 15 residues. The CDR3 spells CASAPSEARTDTQYF. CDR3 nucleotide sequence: TGTGCCAGCGCGCCCTCGGAGGCACGCACAGATACGCAGTATTTT. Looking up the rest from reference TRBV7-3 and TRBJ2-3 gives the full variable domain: GAGVSQTPSNKVTEKGKYVELRCDPISGHTALYWYRQSLGQGPEFLIYFQGTGAADDSGLPNDRFFAVRPEGSVSTLKIQRTERGDSAVYLCASAPSEARTDTQYFGPGTRLTVL.

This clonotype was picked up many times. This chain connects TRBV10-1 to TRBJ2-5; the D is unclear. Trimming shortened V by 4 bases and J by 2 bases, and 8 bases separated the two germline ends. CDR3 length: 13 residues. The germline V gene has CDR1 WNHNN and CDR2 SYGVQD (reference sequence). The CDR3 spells CASSGAVQETQYF. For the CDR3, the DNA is TGCGCCAGCAGTGGGGCAGTACAAGAGACCCAGTACTTC.

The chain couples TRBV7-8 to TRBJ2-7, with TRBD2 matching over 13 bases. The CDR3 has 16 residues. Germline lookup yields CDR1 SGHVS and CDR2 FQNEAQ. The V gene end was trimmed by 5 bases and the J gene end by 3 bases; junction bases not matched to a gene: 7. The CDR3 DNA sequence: TGTGCCAGCAGCCAAGGGGGACTAGCGGGACGCTACGAGCAGTACTTC. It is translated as CASSQGGLAGRYEQYF.

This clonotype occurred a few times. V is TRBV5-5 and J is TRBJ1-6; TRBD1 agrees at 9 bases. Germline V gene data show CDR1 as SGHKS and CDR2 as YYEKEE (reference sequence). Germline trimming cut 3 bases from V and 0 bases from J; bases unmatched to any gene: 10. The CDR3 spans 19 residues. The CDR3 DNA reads TGTGCCAGCAGCTCCCCAGGGACAGGGCACAGCTCCTATAATTCACCCCTCCACTTT. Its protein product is CASSSPGTGHSSYNSPLHF. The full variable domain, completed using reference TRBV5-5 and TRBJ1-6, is DAGVTQSPTHLIKTRGQQVTLRCSPISGHKSVSWYQQVLGQGPQFIFQYYEKEERGRGNFPDRFSARQFPNYSSELNVNALLLGDSALYLCASSSPGTGHSSYNSPLHFGNGTRLTVT.

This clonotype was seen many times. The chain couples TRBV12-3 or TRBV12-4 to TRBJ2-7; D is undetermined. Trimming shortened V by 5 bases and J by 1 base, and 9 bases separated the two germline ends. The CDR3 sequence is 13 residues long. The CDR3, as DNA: TGTGCCAGCAGTCCCTTATCTTCCTACGAGCAGTACTTC. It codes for CASSPLSSYEQYF.